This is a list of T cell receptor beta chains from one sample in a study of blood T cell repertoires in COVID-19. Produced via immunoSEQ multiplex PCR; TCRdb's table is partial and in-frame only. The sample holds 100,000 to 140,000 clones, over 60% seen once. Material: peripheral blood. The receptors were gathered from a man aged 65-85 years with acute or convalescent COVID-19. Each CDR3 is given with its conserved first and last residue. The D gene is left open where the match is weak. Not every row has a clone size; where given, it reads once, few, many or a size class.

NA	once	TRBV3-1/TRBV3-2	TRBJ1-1	CASSLGGRGDTEAFF	TGTGCCAGCAGCCTAGGTGGCAGGGGAGACACTGAAGCTTTCTTT
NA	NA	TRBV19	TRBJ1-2	CASSLQDNYGYTF	TGTGCCAGTAGCCTACAGGACAACTATGGCTACACCTTC
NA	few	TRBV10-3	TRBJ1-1	CAISEPLITGTNTEAFF	TGTGCCATCAGTGAGCCCCTCATAACGGGTACAAACACTGAAGCTTTCTTT
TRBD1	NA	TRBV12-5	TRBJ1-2	CASGRTLNPTGGVIYGYTF	TGTGCTAGTGGTAGGACTTTAAACCCGACAGGGGGTGTGATCTATGGCTACACCTTC
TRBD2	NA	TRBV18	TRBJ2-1	CASSLTTSGGASYNEQFF	TGTGCCAGCTCACTAACGACTAGCGGGGGGGCGAGCTACAATGAGCAGTTCTTC
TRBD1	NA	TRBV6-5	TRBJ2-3	CASREDRAVDTQYF	TGTGCCAGCAGGGAGGACAGGGCAGTAGATACGCAGTATTTT
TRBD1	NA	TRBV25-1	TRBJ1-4	CASSESLTGVVEKLFF	TGTGCCAGCAGTGAATCCCTGACAGGGGTTGTTGAAAAACTGTTTTTT
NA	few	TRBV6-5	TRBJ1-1	CASSRVNTEAFF	TGTGCCAGCAGCAGGGTGAACACTGAAGCTTTCTTT
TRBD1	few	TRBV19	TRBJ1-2	CASSGTGGAGGYTF	TGTGCCAGTAGTGGGACAGGGGGCGCAGGGGGCTACACCTTC
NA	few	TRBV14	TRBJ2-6	CASSQRTFRGANVLTF	TGTGCCAGCAGCCAACGGACATTTCGGGGGGCCAACGTCCTGACTTTC
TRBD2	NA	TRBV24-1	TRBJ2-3	CATSDWRAGMGDTQYF	TGTGCCACCAGTGATTGGCGAGCGGGGATGGGAGATACGCAGTATTTT
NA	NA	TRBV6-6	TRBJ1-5	CASSPPGGGSNQPQHF	TGTGCCAGCAGCCCCCCGGGGGGAGGTAGCAATCAGCCCCAGCATTTT
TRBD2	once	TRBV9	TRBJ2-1	CASSVGLAGGVSSYNEQFF	TGTGCCAGCAGCGTAGGTCTAGCGGGGGGCGTAAGCTCCTACAATGAGCAGTTCTTC
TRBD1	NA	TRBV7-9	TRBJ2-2	CASVKKDRGQNGELFF	TGTGCCAGCGTAAAAAAGGACAGGGGGCAGAACGGGGAGCTGTTTTTT
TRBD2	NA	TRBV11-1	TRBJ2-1	CASSFGGSYNEQFF	TGTGCCAGCAGCTTCGGGGGGAGCTACAATGAGCAGTTCTTC
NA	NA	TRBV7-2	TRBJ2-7	CASSLAVVRQDSYEQYF	TGTGCCAGCAGCTTAGCGGTCGTCCGACAGGACTCCTACGAGCAGTACTTC
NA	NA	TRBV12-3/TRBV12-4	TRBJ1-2	CASSQTGYGYTF	TGTGCCAGCAGTCAGACAGGATACGGCTACACCTTC
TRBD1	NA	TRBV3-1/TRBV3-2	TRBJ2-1	CASTTGQGAYNEQFF	TGTGCCAGCACTACAGGACAGGGAGCCTACAATGAGCAGTTCTTC